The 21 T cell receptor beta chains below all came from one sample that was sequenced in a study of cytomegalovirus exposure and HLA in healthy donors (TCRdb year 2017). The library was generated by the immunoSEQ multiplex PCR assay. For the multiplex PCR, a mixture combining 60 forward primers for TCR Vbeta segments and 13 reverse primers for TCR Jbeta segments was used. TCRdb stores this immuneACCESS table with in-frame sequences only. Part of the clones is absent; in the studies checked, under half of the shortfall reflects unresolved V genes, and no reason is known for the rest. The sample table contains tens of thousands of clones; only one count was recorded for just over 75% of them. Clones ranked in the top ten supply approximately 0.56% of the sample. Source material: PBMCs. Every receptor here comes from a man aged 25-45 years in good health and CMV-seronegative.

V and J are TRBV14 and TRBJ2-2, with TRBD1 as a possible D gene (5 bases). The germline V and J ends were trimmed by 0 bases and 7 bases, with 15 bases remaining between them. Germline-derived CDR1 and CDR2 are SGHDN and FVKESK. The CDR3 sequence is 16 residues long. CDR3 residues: CASSQDLGRVYGELFF. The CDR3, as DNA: TGTGCCAGCAGCCAAGATCTGGGCAGGGTATACGGGGAGCTGTTTTTT.

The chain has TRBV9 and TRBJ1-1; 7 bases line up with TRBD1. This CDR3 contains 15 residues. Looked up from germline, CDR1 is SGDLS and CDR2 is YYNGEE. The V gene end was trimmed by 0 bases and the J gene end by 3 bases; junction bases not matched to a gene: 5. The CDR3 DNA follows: TGTGCCAGCAGCGTAGATGAGGGGGCGGACACTGAAGCTTTCTTT. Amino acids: CASSVDEGADTEAFF.

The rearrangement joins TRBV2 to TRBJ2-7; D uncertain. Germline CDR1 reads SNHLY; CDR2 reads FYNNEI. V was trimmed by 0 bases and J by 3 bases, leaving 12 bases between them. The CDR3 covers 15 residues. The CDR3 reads CASSEAGFSGYEQYF. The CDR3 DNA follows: TGTGCCAGCAGTGAAGCCGGCTTTTCGGGCTACGAGCAGTACTTC.

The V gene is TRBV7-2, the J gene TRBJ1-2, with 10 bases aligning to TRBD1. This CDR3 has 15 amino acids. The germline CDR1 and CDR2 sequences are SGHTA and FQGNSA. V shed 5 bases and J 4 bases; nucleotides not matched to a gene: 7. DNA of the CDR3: TGTGCCAGCAGCACGTCCGGGACAGGGGTCTATGGCTACACCTTC. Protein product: CASSTSGTGVYGYTF.

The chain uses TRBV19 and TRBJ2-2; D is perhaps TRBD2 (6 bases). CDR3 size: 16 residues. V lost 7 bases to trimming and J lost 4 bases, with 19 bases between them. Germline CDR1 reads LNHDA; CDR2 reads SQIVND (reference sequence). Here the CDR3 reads CASTPGRGVVTGELFF. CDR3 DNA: TGTGCCAGTACCCCCGGGCGGGGAGTTGTCACCGGGGAGCTGTTTTTT.

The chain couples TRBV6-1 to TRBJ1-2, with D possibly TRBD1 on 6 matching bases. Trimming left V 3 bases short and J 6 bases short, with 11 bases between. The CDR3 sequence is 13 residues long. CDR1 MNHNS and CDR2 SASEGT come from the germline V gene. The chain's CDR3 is CASSDMDSHGYTF. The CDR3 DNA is TGTGCCAGCAGTGATATGGACAGTCATGGCTACACCTTC.

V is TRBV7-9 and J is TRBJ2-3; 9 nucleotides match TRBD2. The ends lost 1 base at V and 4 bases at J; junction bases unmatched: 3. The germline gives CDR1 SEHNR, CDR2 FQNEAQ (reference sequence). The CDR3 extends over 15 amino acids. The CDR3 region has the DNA TGTGCCAGCAGCTTAGTTAGCGGGAGCTCAGATACGCAGTATTTT. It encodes CASSLVSGSSDTQYF.

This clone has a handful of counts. Here the CDR3 DNA reads TGTGCCAGCAGCCTCCCTCCGGGGGATGAGCAGTACTTC. It encodes CASSLPPGDEQYF. The rearrangement links TRBV6-1 to TRBJ2-7, with D possibly being TRBD2 (6 bases). There are 13 residues in the CDR3. CDR1 MNHNS and CDR2 SASEGT come from the germline V gene. V was trimmed by 6 bases and J by 7 bases, leaving 16 bases between them.

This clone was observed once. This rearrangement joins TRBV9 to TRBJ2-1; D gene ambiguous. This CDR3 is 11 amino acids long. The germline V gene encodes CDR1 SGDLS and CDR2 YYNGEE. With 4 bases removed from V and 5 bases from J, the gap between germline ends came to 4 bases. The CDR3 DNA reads TGTGCCAGCAGCCCGGACAATGAGCAGTTCTTC. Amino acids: CASSPDNEQFF. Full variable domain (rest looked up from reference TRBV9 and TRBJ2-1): DSGVTQTPKHLITATGQRVTLRCSPRSGDLSVYWYQQSLDQGLQFLIQYYNGEERAKGNILERFSAQQFPDLHSELNLSSLELGDSALYFCASSPDNEQFFGPGTRLTVL.

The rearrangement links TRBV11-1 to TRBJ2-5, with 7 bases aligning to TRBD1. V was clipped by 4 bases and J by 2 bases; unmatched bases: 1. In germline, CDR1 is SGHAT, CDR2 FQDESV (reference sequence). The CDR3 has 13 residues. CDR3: CASSSGQQETQYF. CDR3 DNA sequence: TGTGCCAGCAGCTCGGGACAGCAAGAGACCCAGTACTTC.

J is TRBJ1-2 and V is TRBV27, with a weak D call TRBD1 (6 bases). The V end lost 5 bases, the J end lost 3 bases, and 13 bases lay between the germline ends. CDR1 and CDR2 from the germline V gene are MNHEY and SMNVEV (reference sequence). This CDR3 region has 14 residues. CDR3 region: CASSPPGHYYGYTF. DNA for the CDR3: TGTGCCAGCAGTCCGCCGGGACACTACTATGGCTACACCTTC.

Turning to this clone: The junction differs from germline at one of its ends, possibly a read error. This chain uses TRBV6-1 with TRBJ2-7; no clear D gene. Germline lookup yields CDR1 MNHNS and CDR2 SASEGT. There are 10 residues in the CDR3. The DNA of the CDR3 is TGTGCCAGCAGTGAAGCAAGCCCTAGCTTC. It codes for CASSEASPSF.

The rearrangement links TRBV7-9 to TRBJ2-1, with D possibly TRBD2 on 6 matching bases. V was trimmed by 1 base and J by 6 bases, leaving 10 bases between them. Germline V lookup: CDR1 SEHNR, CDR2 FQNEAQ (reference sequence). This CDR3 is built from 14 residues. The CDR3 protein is CASSLVTGGNEQFF. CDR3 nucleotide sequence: TGTGCCAGCAGCTTAGTGACCGGGGGCAATGAGCAGTTCTTC. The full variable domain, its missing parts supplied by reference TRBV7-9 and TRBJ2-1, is DTGVSQNPRHKITKRGQNVTFRCDPISEHNRLYWYRQTLGQGPEFLTYFQNEAQLEKSRLLSDRFSAERPKGSFSTLEIQRTEQGDSAMYLCASSLVTGGNEQFFGPGTRLTVL.

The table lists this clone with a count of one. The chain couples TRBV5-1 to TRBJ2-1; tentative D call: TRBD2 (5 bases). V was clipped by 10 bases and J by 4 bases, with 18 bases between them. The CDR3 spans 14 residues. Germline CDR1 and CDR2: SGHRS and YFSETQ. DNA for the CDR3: TGCGCCTGCCGTTATGACGGGGTTTACAATGAGCAGTTCTTC. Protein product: CACRYDGVYNEQFF.

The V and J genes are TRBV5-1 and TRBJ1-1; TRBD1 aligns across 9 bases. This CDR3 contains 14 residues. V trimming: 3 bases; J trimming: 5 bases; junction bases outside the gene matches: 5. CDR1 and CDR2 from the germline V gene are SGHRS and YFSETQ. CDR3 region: CASSSQDRGTEAFF. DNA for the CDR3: TGCGCCAGCAGCTCTCAGGACAGGGGAACTGAAGCTTTCTTT.

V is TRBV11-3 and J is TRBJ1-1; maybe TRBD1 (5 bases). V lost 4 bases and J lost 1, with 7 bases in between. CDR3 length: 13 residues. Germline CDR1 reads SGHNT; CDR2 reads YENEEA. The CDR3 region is CASSSTGNTEAFF. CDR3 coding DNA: TGTGCCAGCAGCTCCACAGGGAACACTGAAGCTTTCTTT.

In DNA form, the CDR3 reads TGTGCTAGTGGTTTGGTACAGGGGACAGGGTATAACACTGAAGCTTTCTTT. Its protein product is CASGLVQGTGYNTEAFF. The V gene is TRBV12-5, the J gene TRBJ1-1, with 9 bases matching TRBD1. This CDR3 has 17 amino acids. The V segment lost 0 bases and the J segment 2 bases; nucleotides outside the gene matches: 7. Germline loops: CDR1 LGHNT, CDR2 FRNRAP.

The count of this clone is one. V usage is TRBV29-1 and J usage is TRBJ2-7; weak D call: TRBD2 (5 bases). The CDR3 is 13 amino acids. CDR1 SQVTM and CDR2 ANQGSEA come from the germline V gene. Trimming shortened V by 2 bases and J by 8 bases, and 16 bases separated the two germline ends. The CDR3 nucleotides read TGCAGCGTTGAAATCGGGGTTTTCAGCCAGCAGTACTTC. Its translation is CSVEIGVFSQQYF.

CDR3 in DNA: TGTGCCAGCAGCGTAGGTAATAGCGACAATGAGCAGTTCTTC. Translation gives CASSVGNSDNEQFF. The J gene is TRBJ2-1, the V gene TRBV9, with D tentatively TRBD2 (5 bases). Per the germline V gene, CDR1 is SGDLS and CDR2 is YYNGEE. V was trimmed by 0 bases and J by 5 bases, leaving 9 bases between them. This CDR3 is built from 14 residues.

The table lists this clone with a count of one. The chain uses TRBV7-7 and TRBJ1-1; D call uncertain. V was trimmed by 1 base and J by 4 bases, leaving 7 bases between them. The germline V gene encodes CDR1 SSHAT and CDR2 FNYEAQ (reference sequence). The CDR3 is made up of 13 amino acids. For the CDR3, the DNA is TGTGCCAGCAGCTTAGTGGAGGGCACTGAAGCTTTCTTT. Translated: CASSLVEGTEAFF.

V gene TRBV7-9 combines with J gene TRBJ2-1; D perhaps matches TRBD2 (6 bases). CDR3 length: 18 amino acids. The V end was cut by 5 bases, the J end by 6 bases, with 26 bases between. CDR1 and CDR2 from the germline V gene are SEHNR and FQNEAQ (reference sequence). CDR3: CASSPGGSPILLGNEQFF. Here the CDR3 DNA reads TGTGCCAGCAGCCCCGGGGGTAGCCCCATCCTACTGGGCAATGAGCAGTTCTTC.